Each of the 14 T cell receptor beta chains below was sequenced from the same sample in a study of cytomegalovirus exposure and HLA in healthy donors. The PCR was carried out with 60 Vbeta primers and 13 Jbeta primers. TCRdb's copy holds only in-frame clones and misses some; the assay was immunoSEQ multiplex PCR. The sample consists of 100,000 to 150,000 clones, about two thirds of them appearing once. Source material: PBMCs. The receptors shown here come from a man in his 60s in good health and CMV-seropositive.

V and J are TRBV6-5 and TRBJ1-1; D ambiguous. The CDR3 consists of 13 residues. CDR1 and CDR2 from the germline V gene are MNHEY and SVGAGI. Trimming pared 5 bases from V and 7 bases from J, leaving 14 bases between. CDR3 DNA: TGTGCCAGCAGTCGCATGGTAGGCGGTGAAGCTTTCTTT. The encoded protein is CASSRMVGGEAFF.

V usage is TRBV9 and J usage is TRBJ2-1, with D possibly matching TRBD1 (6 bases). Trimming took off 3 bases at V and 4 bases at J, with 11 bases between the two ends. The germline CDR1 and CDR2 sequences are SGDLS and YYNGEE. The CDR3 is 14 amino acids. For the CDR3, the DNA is TGTGCCAGCAGCGCAACAGGGTCTTACAATGAGCAGTTCTTC. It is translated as CASSATGSYNEQFF.

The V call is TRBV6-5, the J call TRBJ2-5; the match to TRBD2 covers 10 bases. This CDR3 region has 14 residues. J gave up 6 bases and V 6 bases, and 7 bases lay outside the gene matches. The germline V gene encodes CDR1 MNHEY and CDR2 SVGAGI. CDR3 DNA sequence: TGTGCCAGCAGCCCTAGGACTAGCGGCAAGACCCAGTACTTC. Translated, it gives CASSPRTSGKTQYF.

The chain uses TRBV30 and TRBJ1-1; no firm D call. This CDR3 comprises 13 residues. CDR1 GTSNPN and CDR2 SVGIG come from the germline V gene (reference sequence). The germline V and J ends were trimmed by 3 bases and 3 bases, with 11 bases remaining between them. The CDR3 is CAWSPTGYTEAFF. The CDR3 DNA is TGTGCCTGGAGCCCCACGGGGTACACTGAAGCTTTCTTT.

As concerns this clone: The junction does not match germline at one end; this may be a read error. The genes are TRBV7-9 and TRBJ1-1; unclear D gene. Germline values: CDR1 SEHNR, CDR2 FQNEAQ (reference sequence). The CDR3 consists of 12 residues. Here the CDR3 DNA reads TGTTCCAGCAGCCCGAGGGAGACTGAAGCTTTCTTT. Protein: CSSSPRETEAFF.

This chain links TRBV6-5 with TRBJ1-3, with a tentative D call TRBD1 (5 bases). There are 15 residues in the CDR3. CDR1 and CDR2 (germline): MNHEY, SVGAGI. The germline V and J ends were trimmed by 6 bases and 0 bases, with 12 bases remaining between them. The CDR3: CASSSDSFSGNTIYF. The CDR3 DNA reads TGTGCCAGCAGCTCCGACAGCTTCTCTGGAAACACCATATATTTT.

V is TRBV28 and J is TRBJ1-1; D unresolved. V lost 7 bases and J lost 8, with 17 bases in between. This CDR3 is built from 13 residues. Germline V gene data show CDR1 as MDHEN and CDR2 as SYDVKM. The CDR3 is CASTRTRGREAFF. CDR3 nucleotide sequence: TGTGCCAGCACCAGAACCCGCGGTCGAGAAGCTTTCTTT.

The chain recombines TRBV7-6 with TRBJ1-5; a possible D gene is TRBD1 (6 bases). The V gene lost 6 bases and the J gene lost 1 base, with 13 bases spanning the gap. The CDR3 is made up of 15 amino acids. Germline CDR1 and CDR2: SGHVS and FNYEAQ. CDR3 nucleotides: TGTGCCAGCAGTTTCGACAGGCAAAGCAATCAGCCCCAGCATTTT. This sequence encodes CASSFDRQSNQPQHF.

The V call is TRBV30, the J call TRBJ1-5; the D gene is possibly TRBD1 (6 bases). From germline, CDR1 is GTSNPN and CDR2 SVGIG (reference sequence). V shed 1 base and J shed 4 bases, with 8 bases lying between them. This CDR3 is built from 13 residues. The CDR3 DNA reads TGTGCCTGGAGTGGGGGACATAATCAGCCCCAGCATTTT. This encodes CAWSGGHNQPQHF. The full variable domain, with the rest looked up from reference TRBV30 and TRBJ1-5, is SQTIHQWPATLVQPVGSPLSLECTVEGTSNPNLYWYRQAAGRGLQLLFYSVGIGQISSEVPQNLSASRPQDRQFILSSKKLLLSDSGFYLCAWSGGHNQPQHFGDGTRLSIL.

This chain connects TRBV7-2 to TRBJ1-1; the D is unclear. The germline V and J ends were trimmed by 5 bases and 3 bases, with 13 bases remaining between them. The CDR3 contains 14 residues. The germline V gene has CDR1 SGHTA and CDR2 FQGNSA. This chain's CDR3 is CASSPPGRHTEAFF. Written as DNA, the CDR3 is TGTGCCAGCAGCCCCCCTGGGCGTCACACTGAAGCTTTCTTT.

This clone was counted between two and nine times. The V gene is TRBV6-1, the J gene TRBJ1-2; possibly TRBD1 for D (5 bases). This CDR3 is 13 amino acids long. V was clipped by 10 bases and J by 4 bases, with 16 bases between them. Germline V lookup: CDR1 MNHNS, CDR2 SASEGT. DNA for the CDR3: TGTGCCACCGACCGGGGGAGATCCTATGGCTACACCTTC. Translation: CATDRGRSYGYTF.

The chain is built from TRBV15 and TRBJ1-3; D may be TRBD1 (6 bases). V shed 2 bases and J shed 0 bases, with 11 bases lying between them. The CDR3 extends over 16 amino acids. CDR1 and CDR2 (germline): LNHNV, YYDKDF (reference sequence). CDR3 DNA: TGTGCCACCAGCAGAAGACAGGTTTACTCTGGAAACACCATATATTTT. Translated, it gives CATSRRQVYSGNTIYF.

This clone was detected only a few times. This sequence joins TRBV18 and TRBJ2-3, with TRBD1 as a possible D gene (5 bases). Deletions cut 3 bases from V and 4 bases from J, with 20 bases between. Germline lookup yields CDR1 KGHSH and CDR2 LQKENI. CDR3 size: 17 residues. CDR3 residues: CASSPSRKSGLADTQYF. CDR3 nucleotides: TGTGCCAGCTCACCGAGCCGAAAGTCAGGGCTAGCAGATACGCAGTATTTT.

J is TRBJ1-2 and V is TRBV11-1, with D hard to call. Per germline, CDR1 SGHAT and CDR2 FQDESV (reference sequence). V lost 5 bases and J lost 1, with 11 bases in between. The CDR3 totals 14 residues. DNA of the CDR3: TGTGCCAGCAGCCCGACCGGGATTAACTATGGCTACACCTTC. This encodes CASSPTGINYGYTF.